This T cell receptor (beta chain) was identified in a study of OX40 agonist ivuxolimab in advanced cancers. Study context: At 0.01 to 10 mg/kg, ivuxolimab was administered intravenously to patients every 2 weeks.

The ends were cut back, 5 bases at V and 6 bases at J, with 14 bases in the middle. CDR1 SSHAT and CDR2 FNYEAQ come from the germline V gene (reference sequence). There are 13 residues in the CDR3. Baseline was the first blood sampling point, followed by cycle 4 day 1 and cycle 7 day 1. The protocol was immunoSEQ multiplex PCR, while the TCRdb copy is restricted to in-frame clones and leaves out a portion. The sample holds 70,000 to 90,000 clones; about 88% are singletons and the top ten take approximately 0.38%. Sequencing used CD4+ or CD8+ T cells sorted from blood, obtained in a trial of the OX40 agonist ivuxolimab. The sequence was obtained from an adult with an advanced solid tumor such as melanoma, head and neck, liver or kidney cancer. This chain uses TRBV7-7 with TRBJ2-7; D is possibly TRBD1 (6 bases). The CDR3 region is CASSQNTGTEQYF. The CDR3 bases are TGTGCCAGCAGCCAAAATACAGGGACCGAGCAGTACTTC.